The 27 T cell receptor beta chains listed next were all sequenced from one sample in a study of CD8 T cells in Susac syndrome. cDNA came from about 0.5 to 1 ug RNA primed by random hexamers. TCRdb re-called the immunoSEQ multiplex PCR reads with MiXCR, one entry per CDR3 protein. The data contain around 140,000 distinct CDR3 sequences, 85% to 95% of them singletons. Source material: CD4+ T cells from PBMCs. Every receptor here comes from a human donor with multiple sclerosis.

V is TRBV3-1 and J is TRBJ2-5; TRBD1 aligns across 7 bases. Looked up from germline, CDR1 is LGHDT and CDR2 is YNNKEL (reference sequence). V lost 2 bases to trimming and J lost 4 bases; unmatched junction nucleotides: 4. The CDR3 contains 14 residues. The CDR3 protein is CASSQPGTAETQYF. The CDR3 nucleotides are TGTGCCAGCAGCCAACCCGGGACAGCAGAGACCCAGTACTTC.

This clonotype was detected only once. The chain recombines TRBV3-1 with TRBJ2-7; D may correspond to TRBD1 or TRBD2 (5 bases each). V was trimmed by 3 bases and J by 5 bases, leaving 14 bases between them. The CDR3 is made up of 14 amino acids. CDR1 is LGHDT and CDR2 is YNNKEL in the germline V gene (reference sequence). The CDR3 protein is CASSQSGLGDEQYF. The CDR3 DNA is TGTGCCAGCAGCCAGTCAGGACTGGGGGACGAGCAGTACTTC.

This chain uses TRBV19 with TRBJ2-2, with a tentative D call TRBD1 (6 bases). The germline V gene encodes CDR1 LNHDA and CDR2 SQIVND (reference sequence). Trimming left V 4 bases short and J 0 bases short, with 9 bases between. The CDR3 is made up of 15 amino acids. CDR3 region: CASSTRTANTGELFF. The CDR3 DNA reads TGTGCCAGTAGTACACGGACAGCGAACACCGGGGAGCTGTTTTTT.

This sequence joins TRBV3-1 and TRBJ2-7, with unresolved D. This CDR3 is built from 15 residues. Looked up from germline, CDR1 is LGHDT and CDR2 is YNNKEL (reference sequence). The V end was cut by 4 bases, the J end by 3 bases, with 16 bases between. The CDR3 bases are TGTGCCAGCAGCCCGACCGGGCTAGGTCTCTACGAGCAGTACTTC. Its protein is CASSPTGLGLYEQYF.

The V and J genes are TRBV2 and TRBJ2-7; D is perhaps TRBD2 (5 bases). Between the trimmed V and J ends, which lost 6 bases and 2 bases, there was a span of 17 bases. The CDR3 loop spans 15 amino acids. CDR1 SNHLY and CDR2 FYNNEI come from the germline V gene. This CDR3 reads CASSPPRRVTYEQYF. CDR3 nucleotides: TGTGCCAGCAGCCCACCCCGGCGGGTCACCTACGAGCAGTACTTC.

This chain connects TRBV27 to TRBJ2-1; TRBD2 matches at 10 bases. Germline CDR1 reads MNHEY; CDR2 reads SMNVEV (reference sequence). V lost 5 bases and J lost 9; bases outside the gene matches: 10. This CDR3 is 15 amino acids long. CDR3 coding DNA: TGTGCCAGCAGTACCGGACTAGCGGTGCTTAGTGAGCAGTTCTTC. Amino acids: CASSTGLAVLSEQFF.

This chain connects TRBV4-2 to TRBJ1-4; 11 nucleotides align to TRBD1. This CDR3 comprises 15 residues. Germline assignment: CDR1 LGHNA and CDR2 YNFKEQ. V was clipped by 1 base and J by 7 bases; unmatched bases: 2. Written as DNA, the CDR3 is TGTGCCAGCAGCCAAGGGACAGGGGGCCTTGAAAAACTGTTTTTT. This encodes CASSQGTGGLEKLFF.

V is TRBV20-1 and J is TRBJ2-2; 9 positions match TRBD2. V trimming: 3 bases; J trimming: 6 bases; junction bases outside the gene matches: 11. The germline V gene encodes CDR1 DFQATT and CDR2 SNEGSKA (reference sequence). The CDR3 is made up of 16 amino acids. CDR3 protein: CSASYPRGGAAGELFF. The CDR3 nucleotides read TGCAGTGCTAGTTACCCCCGCGGGGGGGCCGCCGGGGAGCTGTTTTTT.

The chain carries TRBV7-7 and TRBJ2-5; D is possibly TRBD2 (6 bases). The CDR3 length is 14 residues. The germline gives CDR1 SSHAT, CDR2 FNYEAQ (reference sequence). Deletions cut 1 base from V and 4 bases from J, with 10 bases between. The CDR3 DNA reads as TGTGCCAGCAGCTTAGTTCCGGGGGTAGAGACCCAGTACTTC. Protein sequence: CASSLVPGVETQYF.

V gene TRBV19 combines with J gene TRBJ2-1; 8 bases align to TRBD1. From germline, CDR1 is LNHDA and CDR2 SQIVND (reference sequence). With V trimmed by 1 base and J by 12 bases, 2 bases remained unmatched. The CDR3 is made up of 12 amino acids. CDR3 loop: CASSIAGTGQFF. DNA of the CDR3: TGTGCCAGTAGTATAGCCGGGACAGGGCAGTTCTTC.

The chain combines TRBV3-1 with TRBJ2-5, with a possible D match to TRBD1 (6 bases). CDR1 is LGHDT, CDR2 YNNKEL, per germline (reference sequence). The CDR3 has 14 amino acids. Deletions cut 0 bases from V and 7 bases from J, with 12 bases between. The CDR3, as DNA: TGTGCCAGCAGCCAAGATACAGGGAGAGGGACCCAGTACTTC. This translates into CASSQDTGRGTQYF.

The genes are TRBV25-1 and TRBJ2-2; a possible D gene is TRBD2 (6 bases). The V and J ends lost 0 bases and 4 bases respectively, with 12 bases between them. The germline V gene encodes CDR1 MGHDK and CDR2 SYGVNS. This CDR3 has 16 residues. CDR3 sequence (DNA): TGTGCCAGCAGTGAATATACTAGCTGGGGCACCGGGGAGCTGTTTTTT. Its protein product is CASSEYTSWGTGELFF.

V is TRBV18 and J is TRBJ1-1; D gene ambiguous. V was shortened by 3 bases and J by 1 base, with 12 bases between the two germline ends. Germline CDR1 is KGHSH and CDR2 is LQKENI. The CDR3 totals 15 residues. CDR3 sequence (DNA): TGTGCCAGCTCACCCCTGCGGGATGCGAACACTGAAGCTTTCTTT. It yields the protein CASSPLRDANTEAFF.

In DNA form, the CDR3 reads TGTGCCAGCAGTTTATGGTCCAAAGACTCCTACGAGCAGTACTTC. This codes for CASSLWSKDSYEQYF. V is TRBV12-3 or TRBV12-4 and J is TRBJ2-7, with D hard to call. Trimming cost V 2 bases and J 0 bases, with 11 bases left between them. The CDR3 runs to 15 residues.

This chain uses TRBV6-2 or TRBV6-3 with TRBJ2-5; TRBD2 is a possible D gene (5 bases). Germline CDR1 MNHEY, CDR2 SVGEGT. V was trimmed by 2 bases and J by 6 bases, leaving 13 bases between them. The CDR3 spans 14 residues. The CDR3 sequence: CASSYSGWVKTQYF. The CDR3 DNA reads as TGTGCCAGCAGTTACAGCGGATGGGTCAAGACCCAGTACTTC.

The J gene is TRBJ2-2, the V gene TRBV9, with unresolved D. The CDR3 extends over 13 amino acids. The germline CDR1 and CDR2 sequences are SGDLS and YYNGEE. Trimming removed 3 bases from V and 3 bases from J, with 6 bases in between. CDR3 amino acids: CASSGIDTGELFF. The CDR3 DNA reads as TGTGCCAGCAGCGGGATAGACACCGGGGAGCTGTTTTTT. Supplemented by reference TRBV9 and TRBJ2-2, the full variable domain reads DSGVTQTPKHLITATGQRVTLRCSPRSGDLSVYWYQQSLDQGLQFLIQYYNGEERAKGNILERFSAQQFPDLHSELNLSSLELGDSALYFCASSGIDTGELFFGEGSRLTVL.

This rearrangement joins TRBV20-1 to TRBJ1-2; 7 bases line up with TRBD1. V shed 6 bases, J shed 5 bases, and the junction held 15 bases outside the gene matches. From germline, CDR1 is DFQATT and CDR2 SNEGSKA (reference sequence). The CDR3 sequence is 15 residues long. CDR3 nucleotide sequence: TGCAGTGCCACCGCCTCGAGACAGGGACGTTATGGCTACACCTTC. This gives the protein CSATASRQGRYGYTF.

On this clonotype: At one end, the junction sequence differs from germline, possibly due to a read error. This chain links TRBV27 with TRBJ2-5, with 7 bases matching TRBD2. CDR1 is MNHEY, CDR2 SMNVEV, per germline (reference sequence). This CDR3 region has 14 residues. This CDR3 reads CASRLSGVQETQYF. The CDR3 nucleotides are TGTGCCAGCAGGTTGAGCGGGGTCCAAGAGACCCAGTATTTC.

V usage is TRBV24-1 and J usage is TRBJ1-2, with D hard to call. Germline V gene lookup returns CDR1 KGHDR and CDR2 SFDVKD. V lost 3 bases and J lost 8, with 6 bases in between. CDR3 size: 11 residues. The CDR3 DNA reads as TGTGCCACCAGTGATCACGGGGGCTACACCTTC. Residues: CATSDHGGYTF.

J is TRBJ2-1 and V is TRBV24-1; 10 positions match TRBD2. Per the germline V gene, CDR1 is KGHDR and CDR2 is SFDVKD. There are 14 residues in the CDR3. V trimming: 2 bases; J trimming: 7 bases; junction bases outside the gene matches: 1. The CDR3 spells CATSDWTSGNEQFF. CDR3 DNA sequence: TGTGCCACCAGTGATTGGACTAGCGGAAATGAGCAGTTCTTC.

Regarding this clonotype: One end of the junction fails to match germline, which may point to a read error. The V gene is TRBV5-1, the J gene TRBJ2-3, with 7 positions matching TRBD1. The CDR3 is made up of 14 amino acids. The germline CDR1 and CDR2 sequences are SGHRS and YFSETQ. CDR3 sequence (DNA): TGTGCCAGCAGTGGAACAGGGGGCACAGATACGCAGTATTTT. Translation: CASSGTGGTDTQYF.

The chain joins TRBV29-1 to TRBJ2-3, with D possibly being TRBD2 (6 bases). Germline V gene data show CDR1 as SQVTM and CDR2 as ANQGSEA. The CDR3 is 12 residues long. The V and J ends lost 4 bases and 3 bases respectively, with 8 bases between them. DNA for the CDR3: TGCAGCGTTGTCCGGGGGACAGATACGCAGTATTTT. Residues: CSVVRGTDTQYF.

J is TRBJ2-5 and V is TRBV20-1; 13 nucleotides match TRBD2. The CDR3 has 15 residues. J lost 5 bases, V lost 2 bases, and 5 bases had no gene match. From germline, CDR1 is DFQATT and CDR2 SNEGSKA (reference sequence). Here the CDR3 reads CSARRLAGGRETQYF. In DNA, the CDR3 is TGCAGTGCTAGACGACTAGCGGGAGGTCGGGAGACCCAGTACTTC.

This rearrangement joins TRBV6-1 to TRBJ1-5; 8 nucleotides align to TRBD1. Trimming cost V 5 bases and J 1 base; bases outside gene matches: 7. Germline V CDR1 and CDR2: MNHNS, SASEGT. This CDR3 spans 16 amino acids. For the CDR3, the DNA is TGTGCCAGCAGTACCCAGGGGGCCTTGAGCAATCAGCCCCAGCATTTT. It specifies CASSTQGALSNQPQHF.

The count of this clonotype is one. CDR3 sequence (DNA): TGTGCCAGCAGCCCGAGTTGGAATGAGCAGTTCTTC. Amino acids: CASSPSWNEQFF. The chain has TRBV7-9 and TRBJ2-1; D uncertain. The CDR3 length is 12 residues. The V and J ends lost 5 bases and 7 bases respectively, with 9 bases between them. Germline-derived CDR1 and CDR2 are SEHNR and FQNEAQ (reference sequence).

The V gene is TRBV3-1, the J gene TRBJ2-7, with D tentatively TRBD1 or TRBD2 (5 bases each). The V and J ends lost 7 bases and 2 bases respectively, with 15 bases between them. CDR3 length: 14 amino acids. The germline V gene encodes CDR1 LGHDT and CDR2 YNNKEL (reference sequence). The CDR3 DNA is TGTGCCAGCACTTCAGGGACCTTAACCTACGAGCAGTACTTC. It is translated as CASTSGTLTYEQYF.

This clonotype was recorded once. The genes are TRBV30 and TRBJ2-7, with D uncertain. Germline V gene data show CDR1 as GTSNPN and CDR2 as SVGIG (reference sequence). The CDR3 has 12 residues. V was cut by 1 base and J by 3 bases, with 7 bases left in between. This CDR3 is CAWSGPGYEQYF. CDR3 nucleotide sequence: TGTGCCTGGAGTGGCCCAGGCTACGAGCAGTACTTC. The full variable domain, in which reference TRBV30 and TRBJ2-7 provide the parts outside the CDR3, is SQTIHQWPATLVQPVGSPLSLECTVEGTSNPNLYWYRQAAGRGLQLLFYSVGIGQISSEVPQNLSASRPQDRQFILSSKKLLLSDSGFYLCAWSGPGYEQYFGPGTRLTVT.